This T cell receptor (beta chain) was captured in a study of T cell responses to AZD1222 COVID-19 vaccine. Study-wide points: CD4 TCRs covered the whole spike, strongest at regions 160-218 and 743-854.

Sequencing used immunoSEQ multiplex PCR; TCRdb keeps in-frame clones, though not all of them. The data contain some 25,000 clones, about 85% of them seen just once; the ten biggest clones take up 6.5% to 10%. The CDR3 covers 15 residues. Germline V gene lookup returns CDR1 LGHNA and CDR2 YNFKEQ. V trimming: 0 bases; J trimming: 6 bases; junction bases outside the gene matches: 8. This clone turned up a few times. Its matching antigen is unknown. Source: peripheral blood, taken 28 days after the second AZD1222 dose. The TCR was taken from an adult who received the AZD1222 COVID-19 vaccine. The chain couples TRBV4-2 to TRBJ2-7, with 7 bases lining up with TRBD2. The CDR3 DNA follows: TGTGCCAGCAGCCAAGATATGGCTAGCGGATTCGAGCAGTACTTC. This translates into CASSQDMASGFEQYF.